This T cell receptor (beta chain) was recorded in a study of long-term antiretroviral therapy in people with HIV. The study, taken as a whole, reports: At every time point, clones expanded before ART dominated the repertoire.

CDR3 size: 19 residues. Germline V gene sequence: CDR1 LNHNV, CDR2 YYDKDF (reference sequence). The ends were cut back, 0 bases at V and 5 bases at J, with 26 bases in the middle. Points on this clone: No antigen is known for it.

A v3.0 immunoSEQ assay was performed at survey level. TCRdb's table, derived via immunoSEQ multiplex PCR, lists solely in-frame clones and lacks some. The sample has tens of thousands of clones, 70% to 90% seen once; the top ten hold 5% to 6.5%. Sampling of each donor yielded at least one pre-ART PBMC sample and at least two post-ART PBMC samples. Every participant with HIV received treatment in the United States. Before they underwent DNA extraction, samples held about 1-11 million cryopreserved PBMC. The receptor's source is a man aged 25-45 years with HIV. The chain joins TRBV15 to TRBJ2-7, with D possibly being TRBD1 (6 bases). Sequenced material: unsorted PBMCs, taken about 4.3 years after starting antiretroviral therapy. CDR3 residues: CATSRDLSTVGTGPDEQYF. CDR3 nucleotide sequence: TGTGCCACCAGCAGAGATCTCTCGACCGTCGGTACAGGGCCAGACGAGCAGTACTTC.